Below, 13 T cell receptor beta chains from the same sample are listed, as sequenced in a study of blood T cell repertoires in COVID-19 (dated by TCRdb to 2020 to 2022). The library was prepared using the immunoSEQ multiplex PCR assay. TCRdb took over this immuneACCESS table, retaining in-frame rearrangements with V and J assigned. Such tables are incomplete; in checked studies, under half of the missing clones stem from an unresolved V gene, and the remainder is unexplained. Present in this sample are about 100,000 clones, roughly nine tenths of which were seen just once. The ten largest clones take up about 6.9% of the sample. The sample comprised peripheral blood. Source of these receptors: a man aged 25-45 years in a cohort sampled during active COVID-19.

This rearrangement joins TRBV30 to TRBJ2-6; 8 bases match TRBD1. V gave up 3 bases and J gave up 0 bases; unmatched junction bases: 7. CDR3 length equals 17 residues. The germline gives CDR1 GTSNPN, CDR2 SVGIG (reference sequence). The CDR3 reads CAWRRTGTHSGANVLTF. The DNA of the CDR3 is TGTGCCTGGAGGAGGACAGGGACCCACTCTGGGGCCAACGTCCTGACTTTC. Drawing the rest from reference TRBV30 and TRBJ2-6, the complete variable domain is SQTIHQWPATLVQPVGSPLSLECTVEGTSNPNLYWYRQAAGRGLQLLFYSVGIGQISSEVPQNLSASRPQDRQFILSSKKLLLSDSGFYLCAWRRTGTHSGANVLTFGAGSRLTVL.

The chain is built from TRBV20-1 and TRBJ2-2; D remains unclear. Germline V gene lookup returns CDR1 DFQATT and CDR2 SNEGSKA (reference sequence). V was cut by 2 bases and J by 6 bases, with 4 bases left in between. The CDR3 has 11 residues. The CDR3 sequence is CSARISGELFF. Here the CDR3 DNA reads TGCAGTGCTAGAATCTCCGGGGAGCTGTTTTTT.

The gene calls are TRBV6-6 and TRBJ1-1; the D is unclear. With 0 bases removed from V and 5 bases from J, the gap between germline ends came to 16 bases. Germline V gene sequence: CDR1 MNHNY, CDR2 SVGAGI (reference sequence). The CDR3 has 16 amino acids. CDR3 protein: CASSYSKGRGGTEAFF. CDR3 coding DNA: TGTGCCAGCAGTTACTCGAAGGGCCGGGGAGGGACTGAAGCTTTCTTT.

The genes are TRBV19 and TRBJ2-7, with D perhaps TRBD2 (7 bases). This CDR3 is built from 14 residues. V lost 5 bases and J 6 bases, leaving 17 bases between the germline ends. Looked up from germline, CDR1 is LNHDA and CDR2 is SQIVND (reference sequence). CDR3 region: CASSVRGATAEQYF. Here the CDR3 DNA reads TGTGCCAGTAGTGTCCGGGGGGCGACCGCCGAGCAGTACTTC.

This clone appeared a single time. The CDR3 region has the DNA TGCGCCAGCAGCTTGGCCACAGGGGACTACGAGCAGTACTTC. As protein: CASSLATGDYEQYF. The V and J genes are TRBV5-1 and TRBJ2-7, with 7 positions matching TRBD1. CDR3 size: 14 residues. The V and J ends lost 0 bases and 3 bases, in that order; junction bases with no gene match: 3. The germline CDR1 and CDR2 sequences are SGHRS and YFSETQ.

The genes are TRBV6-5 and TRBJ1-5; maybe TRBD1 (5 bases). The CDR3 has 13 residues. V lost 7 bases and J 4 bases, leaving 11 bases between the germline ends. Per the germline V gene, CDR1 is MNHEY and CDR2 is SVGAGI. The CDR3 reads CASTGDWNQPQHF. CDR3 in DNA: TGTGCCAGCACCGGGGACTGGAATCAGCCCCAGCATTTT.

The gene calls are TRBV7-2 and TRBJ2-5; 7 bases are shared with TRBD2. There are 15 residues in the CDR3. V gave up 2 bases and J gave up 2 bases; unmatched junction bases: 5. Germline lookup yields CDR1 SGHTA and CDR2 FQGNSA. CDR3: CASSLSSGLQETQYF. CDR3 in DNA: TGTGCCAGCAGCTTAAGTAGCGGGCTGCAAGAGACCCAGTACTTC.

The chain couples TRBV27 to TRBJ2-3, with a possible D match to TRBD2 (6 bases). The CDR3 has 14 amino acids. Germline V gene data show CDR1 as MNHEY and CDR2 as SMNVEV (reference sequence). V lost 5 bases, J lost 6 bases, and 15 bases lay in between. For the CDR3, the DNA is TGTGCCAGCAGTCCCCGGTGGGGGAGGGATACGCAGTATTTT. Protein: CASSPRWGRDTQYF.

The chain recombines TRBV6-6 with TRBJ2-4; D unresolved. Germline-derived CDR1 and CDR2 are MNHNY and SVGAGI (reference sequence). With 0 bases removed from V and 0 bases from J, the gap between germline ends came to 6 bases. This CDR3 region has 15 residues. CDR3 amino acids: CASSYSSLAKNIQYF. The DNA for the CDR3 is TGTGCCAGCAGTTACTCGTCACTAGCCAAAAACATTCAGTACTTC.

V and J are TRBV19 and TRBJ2-7; 7 bases are shared with TRBD1. The CDR3 consists of 14 residues. From germline, CDR1 is LNHDA and CDR2 SQIVND (reference sequence). V was pared by 5 bases and J by 3 bases, with 7 bases of the junction left unmatched. For the CDR3, the DNA is TGTGCCAGTAGTCCGCGACAGGGAGTCTACGAGCAGTACTTC. Translation: CASSPRQGVYEQYF.

This chain joins TRBV28 and TRBJ2-5; tentative D call: TRBD1 (5 bases). Trimming removed 5 bases from V and 1 base from J, with 17 bases in between. CDR1 is MDHEN and CDR2 is SYDVKM in the germline V gene. This CDR3 spans 16 amino acids. The CDR3 spells CASSEDSGTRQETQYF. The CDR3 DNA reads TGTGCCAGCAGTGAAGACAGTGGAACCCGCCAAGAGACCCAGTACTTC.

The chain links TRBV30 to TRBJ1-1; possibly TRBD1 for D (6 bases). V was clipped by 3 bases and J by 3 bases, with 11 bases between them. The CDR3 runs to 13 residues. Germline CDR1 reads GTSNPN; CDR2 reads SVGIG (reference sequence). CDR3 amino acids: CAWSLRGDTEAFF. The DNA for the CDR3 is TGTGCCTGGAGCCTCAGGGGTGACACTGAAGCTTTCTTT.

This clone was detected only once. V is TRBV6-4 and J is TRBJ1-2; D is perhaps TRBD1 (6 bases). Trimming stripped 7 bases from V and 2 bases from J, with 11 bases between. The germline V gene encodes CDR1 MRHNA and CDR2 SNTAGT. The CDR3 extends over 13 amino acids. CDR3 amino acids: CASIRTANYGYTF. CDR3 sequence (DNA): TGTGCCAGCATTAGGACAGCCAACTATGGCTACACCTTC.